Shown below are 24 T cell receptor beta chains from a single sample sequenced in a study of blood T cell repertoires in COVID-19. The protocol was immunoSEQ multiplex PCR, while the TCRdb copy is restricted to in-frame clones and leaves out a portion. The table lists about 150,000 clones, around 85% of them singletons, with 3% to 4% in the top ten. Sequenced material: peripheral blood. These TCRs come from a man between 65 and 85 years old with acute or convalescent COVID-19.

The chain couples TRBV5-1 to TRBJ2-5; the D gene is possibly TRBD1 (6 bases). Germline V gives CDR1 SGHRS, CDR2 YFSETQ. The length of the CDR3 is 15 residues. V shed 3 bases and J shed 5 bases, with 17 bases lying between them. For the CDR3, the DNA is TGCGCCAGCAGCTCGGACAGTAGGAAGGTGGAGACCCAGTACTTC. Its protein is CASSSDSRKVETQYF.

The CDR3 DNA sequence: TGTGCCAGCAGTGGCCGTTGGGGGCGGGACACTGAAGCTTTCTTT. It codes for CASSGRWGRDTEAFF. This rearrangement joins TRBV28 to TRBJ1-1; TRBD1 might be the D (6 bases). V was trimmed by 5 bases and J by 3 bases, leaving 16 bases between them. The CDR3 spans 15 residues. Germline CDR1 MDHEN, CDR2 SYDVKM.

V gene TRBV28 combines with J gene TRBJ2-6, with 9 bases that match TRBD1. Germline CDR1 reads MDHEN; CDR2 reads SYDVKM. There are 16 residues in the CDR3. J lost 4 bases, V lost 6 bases, and 7 bases had no gene match. Written as DNA, the CDR3 is TGTGCCAGCAGAGTACAGGGGGCGCAAGGGGCCAACGTCCTGACTTTC. This encodes CASRVQGAQGANVLTF.

The chain recombines TRBV5-1 with TRBJ1-3, with D perhaps matching TRBD1 (6 bases). Germline V lookup: CDR1 SGHRS, CDR2 YFSETQ. The CDR3 has 16 residues. Trimming removed 3 bases at V and 0 bases at J, with 13 bases between. CDR3 sequence reads: CASSSGTRDSGNTIYF. CDR3 in DNA: TGCGCCAGCAGCTCCGGGACACGGGACTCTGGAAACACCATATATTTT.

The chain is built from TRBV5-5 and TRBJ2-3; 8 bases line up with TRBD1. Per the germline V gene, CDR1 is SGHKS and CDR2 is YYEKEE (reference sequence). V gave up 4 bases and J gave up 4 bases; unmatched junction bases: 5. The CDR3 covers 14 residues. The CDR3 coding sequence is TGTGCCAGCAGCACGGGACAGGTCGCAGATACGCAGTATTTT. This gives the protein CASSTGQVADTQYF.

The chain carries TRBV11-3 and TRBJ2-1; the match to TRBD1 covers 8 bases. This CDR3 has 17 residues. V lost 4 bases and J lost 1; bases outside the gene matches: 9. From germline, CDR1 is SGHNT and CDR2 YENEEA. The CDR3 DNA follows: TGTGCCAGCAGCTCATACAGGGGGAGTGGGTCCTACAATGAGCAGTTCTTC. It translates to CASSSYRGSGSYNEQFF.

V gene TRBV6-5 combines with J gene TRBJ2-3, with 11 positions matching TRBD2. This CDR3 comprises 15 residues. V gave up 6 bases and J gave up 6 bases; unmatched junction bases: 8. Looked up from germline, CDR1 is MNHEY and CDR2 is SVGAGI. CDR3 protein: CASSRTSGRMDTQYF. The DNA of the CDR3 is TGTGCCAGCAGCAGAACTAGCGGGAGAATGGATACGCAGTATTTT.

This sequence joins TRBV5-1 and TRBJ2-1, with D possibly being TRBD2 (5 bases). Germline-derived CDR1 and CDR2 are SGHRS and YFSETQ. The CDR3 spans 15 residues. V was shortened by 3 bases and J by 5 bases, with 15 bases between the two germline ends. CDR3 nucleotides: TGCGCCAGCAGCTGGGCCGGGAAGCAGGACAATGAGCAGTTCTTC. It encodes CASSWAGKQDNEQFF.

The rearrangement uses TRBV7-6 and TRBJ2-1, with TRBD2 matching 9 bases. The V gene end was trimmed by 1 base and the J gene end by 7 bases; junction bases not matched to a gene: 17. The CDR3 contains 19 residues. Germline V gene lookup returns CDR1 SGHVS and CDR2 FNYEAQ. CDR3 in DNA: TGTGCCAGCAGCTTAGATGGGCGGGGAGTAGCGGGAGAGAGGAATGAGCAGTTCTTC. It specifies CASSLDGRGVAGERNEQFF.

The rearrangement uses TRBV4-3 and TRBJ2-1, with 7 positions matching TRBD2. The CDR3 has 16 amino acids. Germline CDR1 reads LGHNA; CDR2 reads YSLEER. After removal of 0 bases from V and 3 bases from J, the junction contained 5 bases not matched to a gene. CDR3 nucleotide sequence: TGCGCCAGCAGCCAAGATTCGGGGGGTAACTACAATGAGCAGTTCTTC. It encodes CASSQDSGGNYNEQFF.

The gene calls are TRBV5-1 and TRBJ2-2, with D possibly TRBD1 on 5 matching bases. In germline, CDR1 is SGHRS, CDR2 YFSETQ. The CDR3 has 16 amino acids. Trimming pared 0 bases from V and 0 bases from J, leaving 9 bases between. In DNA form, the CDR3 reads TGCGCCAGCAGCTTGGAGGCAGGGACGAACACCGGGGAGCTGTTTTTT. Translating it yields CASSLEAGTNTGELFF.

The genes are TRBV7-2 and TRBJ1-5; D is unresolved. The CDR3 runs 14 residues. Deletions cut 3 bases from V and 1 base from J, with 7 bases between. The germline V gene encodes CDR1 SGHTA and CDR2 FQGNSA. The chain's CDR3 is CASSFGQSNQPQHF. The CDR3 DNA sequence: TGTGCCAGCAGCTTCGGTCAAAGCAATCAGCCCCAGCATTTT. Variable domain in full (rest from reference TRBV7-2 and TRBJ1-5): GAGVSQSPSNKVTEKGKDVELRCDPISGHTALYWYRQSLGQGLEFLIYFQGNSAPDKSGLPSDRFSAERTGGSVSTLTIQRTQQEDSAVYLCASSFGQSNQPQHFGDGTRLSIL.

Comment on this clone: Compared with germline, one end of the junction differs, possibly owing to a read error. This chain joins TRBV18 and TRBJ2-5; 7 bases match TRBD1. The CDR3 loop spans 14 amino acids. The germline gives CDR1 KGHSH, CDR2 LQKENI. CDR3 DNA: TGTGCCAGCTCGCCACCAGGGGGACGGGAGACCCAGTACTTC. It specifies CASSPPGGRETQYF.

J is TRBJ2-2 and V is TRBV7-9; 11 bases agree with TRBD2. The germline V gene encodes CDR1 SEHNR and CDR2 FQNEAQ (reference sequence). The CDR3 has 16 residues. The trim removed 10 bases at V and 0 bases at J, leaving 7 bases unmatched. The CDR3 bases are TGTGCCACCCCCGGACTAGCGGGTTCGAACACCGGGGAGCTGTTTTTT. Amino acids: CATPGLAGSNTGELFF.

This clone showed up many times. V gene TRBV28 combines with J gene TRBJ2-2; TRBD1 matches at 8 bases. J was trimmed by 3 bases and V by 7 bases; bases with no gene match: 19. The CDR3 consists of 19 residues. Germline assignment: CDR1 MDHEN and CDR2 SYDVKM. The CDR3 region has the DNA TGTGCCAGCACTCCTCCCTTGGGTCGGCAGGGGGCGGACACCGGGGAGCTGTTTTTT. Amino acid sequence: CASTPPLGRQGADTGELFF.

The gene calls are TRBV27 and TRBJ1-2; TRBD1 is a possible D gene (6 bases). V was clipped by 6 bases and J by 7 bases, with 15 bases between them. There are 13 residues in the CDR3. The germline gives CDR1 MNHEY, CDR2 SMNVEV (reference sequence). DNA for the CDR3: TGTGCCAGCAGCCAAACAGGGAGTTTTGGCTACACCTTC. It encodes CASSQTGSFGYTF.

The J gene is TRBJ2-2, the V gene TRBV6-4, with D possibly being TRBD1 (6 bases). V was clipped by 3 bases and J by 7 bases, with 15 bases between them. Looked up from germline, CDR1 is MRHNA and CDR2 is SNTAGT. The CDR3 is made up of 15 amino acids. As DNA, the CDR3 is TGTGCCAGCAGTGAAAGGGCAGGGGATGGCGGGGAGCTGTTTTTT. This sequence encodes CASSERAGDGGELFF.

The CDR3 is CASSPWTSGRQETQYF. The CDR3 DNA follows: TGCGCCAGCAGCCCCTGGACTAGCGGGAGGCAAGAGACCCAGTACTTC. The chain joins TRBV4-1 to TRBJ2-5, with TRBD2 identical over 14 bases. Germline V gene data show CDR1 as MGHRA and CDR2 as YSYEKL. This CDR3 has 16 amino acids. The V segment lost 4 bases and the J segment 2 bases; nucleotides outside the gene matches: 3.

This chain uses TRBV6-6 with TRBJ2-1; 7 bases are shared with TRBD2. Trimming took 9 bases from V and 8 from J; bases not matched to a gene: 19. The CDR3 extends over 16 amino acids. Germline V CDR1 and CDR2: MNHNY, SVGAGI (reference sequence). The CDR3, as DNA: TGTGCCAGTCTTTCGACGGGGAGCGGGAATGCGTATGAGCAGTTCTTC. It specifies CASLSTGSGNAYEQFF.

The chain joins TRBV4-1 to TRBJ1-2, with 10 bases matching TRBD1. The CDR3 spans 16 residues. The V gene end was trimmed by 4 bases and the J gene end by 7 bases; junction bases not matched to a gene: 12. CDR1 and CDR2 from the germline V gene are MGHRA and YSYEKL. CDR3 coding DNA: TGCGCCAGCAGCCCCGGACAGGGGGACTTTCTCTTTGGCTACACCTTC. Translation gives CASSPGQGDFLFGYTF.

V and J are TRBV5-6 and TRBJ1-1; tentative D call: TRBD1 (5 bases). Germline CDR1 SGHDT, CDR2 YYEEEE. The CDR3 consists of 15 residues. The V gene lost 6 bases and the J gene lost 1 base, with 16 bases spanning the gap. CDR3 nucleotides: TGTGCCAGCACCCTATTAGACAGAGCGAACACTGAAGCTTTCTTT. This codes for CASTLLDRANTEAFF.

In its sample, this clone was seen many times. The genes are TRBV30 and TRBJ1-1; 8 nucleotides agree with TRBD1. The trim removed 2 bases at V and 8 bases at J, leaving 7 bases unmatched. Germline CDR1 and CDR2: GTSNPN and SVGIG (reference sequence). The length of the CDR3 is 13 residues. The CDR3 DNA sequence: TGTGCCTGGAGTCCCTCCGGACAGGGCGAAGCTTTCTTT. This codes for CAWSPSGQGEAFF. Looking up the rest from reference TRBV30 and TRBJ1-1 gives the full variable domain: SQTIHQWPATLVQPVGSPLSLECTVEGTSNPNLYWYRQAAGRGLQLLFYSVGIGQISSEVPQNLSASRPQDRQFILSSKKLLLSDSGFYLCAWSPSGQGEAFFGQGTRLTVV.

This rearrangement joins TRBV7-2 to TRBJ2-5; D not resolved. Germline CDR1 and CDR2: SGHTA and FQGNSA. The CDR3 runs to 13 residues. V was cut by 2 bases and J by 6 bases, with 10 bases left in between. The CDR3 nucleotides read TGTGCCAGCAGCTTATTCCTTGCGAAGACCCAGTACTTC. Translated, it gives CASSLFLAKTQYF.

The chain couples TRBV24-1 to TRBJ2-1, with 9 bases aligning to TRBD1. The CDR3 has 15 amino acids. V shed 5 bases and J 3 bases; nucleotides not matched to a gene: 4. Germline V lookup: CDR1 KGHDR, CDR2 SFDVKD. The CDR3 region has the DNA TGTGCCACCAGTGTTACAGGGGGCGGCTACAATGAGCAGTTCTTC. Protein product: CATSVTGGGYNEQFF.